This T cell receptor (beta chain) stems from a study of blood T cell repertoires in COVID-19. Assay used: immunoSEQ multiplex PCR; TCRdb lists only in-frame clones, some missing. The sample includes about 73,000 clones, roughly nine tenths of them seen just once. This clone was detected only once. V gave up 7 bases and J gave up 2 bases, with 15 bases separating them. The CDR3 covers 15 residues. Germline V gene lookup returns CDR1 MNHEY and CDR2 SVGAGI. Sequenced: peripheral blood. This sequence was found in a woman of 80 years or more with active or convalescent COVID-19. The chain couples TRBV6-5 to TRBJ1-5; TRBD1 is a possible D gene (5 bases). CDR3 loop: CASTPQGGGNQPQHF. CDR3 coding DNA: TGTGCCAGCACCCCCCAGGGCGGAGGCAATCAGCCCCAGCATTTT.